The 5 T cell receptor beta chains below all came from one sample that was sequenced in a study of cytomegalovirus exposure and HLA in healthy donors. The PCR used 60 Vbeta and 13 Jbeta primers. Clones were read by immunoSEQ multiplex PCR, and TCRdb kept only the in-frame ones, dropping some. Of roughly 160,000 clones detected, less than 85% appear once; the ten largest clones hold around 4%. The specimen sequenced was PBMCs. The receptors here all came from a man aged 40-55 years in good health and CMV-seronegative.

The gene calls are TRBV9 and TRBJ2-7; 9 nucleotides align to TRBD1. With V trimmed by 6 bases and J by 4 bases, 8 bases remained unmatched. Per the germline V gene, CDR1 is SGDLS and CDR2 is YYNGEE. The length of the CDR3 is 14 residues. The CDR3 sequence is CASTPGTGIYEQYF. CDR3 sequence (DNA): TGTGCCAGCACCCCCGGGACAGGGATTTACGAGCAGTACTTC.

This clone was found once. The chain carries TRBV5-5 and TRBJ1-2; D call uncertain. The V end was cut by 6 bases, the J end by 4 bases, with 16 bases between. The CDR3 totals 14 residues. In germline, CDR1 is SGHKS, CDR2 YYEKEE (reference sequence). The CDR3 DNA reads as TGTGCCAGCATCCCTGACGGAGCAGCCTATGGCTACACCTTC. Translating it yields CASIPDGAAYGYTF.

This clone was detected once. This sequence joins TRBV15 and TRBJ1-1, with 8 bases fitting TRBD1. V lost 2 bases and J lost 4; bases outside the gene matches: 18. CDR1 LNHNV and CDR2 YYDKDF come from the germline V gene (reference sequence). The CDR3 spans 19 residues. CDR3 sequence reads: CATSRRESLSRGLSTEAFF. The DNA for the CDR3 is TGTGCCACCAGCAGAAGGGAGAGCCTAAGCAGGGGGCTTAGCACTGAAGCTTTCTTT.

To note about this clone: Other DNA sequences in the sample encode the same CDR3. J is TRBJ2-7 and V is TRBV7-6; 9 bases map to TRBD1. Per the germline V gene, CDR1 is SGHVS and CDR2 is FNYEAQ. This CDR3 is 14 amino acids long. The junction had 0 bases not matched to a gene; V was cut back by 1 base and J by 2 bases. CDR3 region: CASSLGQGAYEQYF. In nucleotides, the CDR3 is TGTGCCAGCAGCTTAGGACAGGGGGCCTACGAGCAGTACTTC.

V and J are TRBV4-3 and TRBJ1-1; TRBD1 might be the D (6 bases). The V gene's germline CDR1 is LGHNA and CDR2 YSLEER. The V gene lost 4 bases and the J gene lost 4 bases, with 13 bases spanning the gap. This CDR3 contains 14 residues. The CDR3 loop is CASSPQRGGTEAFF. The CDR3 DNA reads as TGCGCCAGCAGCCCCCAAAGGGGGGGCACTGAAGCTTTCTTT.